The 20 T cell receptor beta chains below come from one sample, sequenced in a study of molecular identifiers for immune sequencing clone quantification. TCRdb recomputed calls from the PCR reads with MiXCR, one row per CDR3 protein. Altogether some 590,000 distinct CDR3 sequences are present, around 25% being singletons, with the ten largest covering about 0.73%. Sequencing input: naive CD8+ T cells from blood, with Jurkat cell RNA spiked in. Subset given: FACS-sorted CD8+CD4-CCR7+CD45RA+ naive T cells. The receptors were sampled from a human donor in good health. Some libraries in this study had Jurkat cell RNA spiked in.

The rearrangement uses TRBV7-9 and TRBJ2-6; D perhaps matches TRBD2 (5 bases). This CDR3 region has 18 residues. Germline V gene lookup returns CDR1 SEHNR and CDR2 FQNEAQ (reference sequence). The V gene lost 3 bases and the J gene lost 2 bases, with 17 bases spanning the gap. CDR3 amino acids: CASSFPGSESTGANVLTF. In nucleotides, the CDR3 is TGTGCCAGCAGCTTTCCGGGATCTGAGAGCACTGGGGCCAACGTCCTGACTTTC.

This clonotype was seen repeatedly, ten times or more. The chain employs TRBV12-3 or TRBV12-4 and TRBJ2-2, with 7 nucleotides matching TRBD1. The junction had 6 bases not matched to a gene; V was cut back by 6 bases and J by 2 bases. The CDR3 contains 15 residues. The CDR3 is CASSRDRENTGELFF. The CDR3 nucleotides read TGTGCCAGCAGCCGGGACAGAGAAAACACCGGGGAGCTGTTTTTT.

The rearrangement links TRBV9 to TRBJ2-7; TRBD1 matches 9 bases. The CDR3 runs 14 residues. The ends lost 4 bases at V and 3 bases at J; junction bases unmatched: 5. Germline CDR1 reads SGDLS; CDR2 reads YYNGEE. The CDR3 loop reads CASSPGDRDYEQYF. The CDR3 DNA follows: TGTGCCAGCAGCCCTGGGGACAGGGACTACGAGCAGTACTTC. The whole variable domain, filled in from reference TRBV9 and TRBJ2-7, reads DSGVTQTPKHLITATGQRVTLRCSPRSGDLSVYWYQQSLDQGLQFLIQYYNGEERAKGNILERFSAQQFPDLHSELNLSSLELGDSALYFCASSPGDRDYEQYFGPGTRLTVT.

V gene TRBV28 combines with J gene TRBJ2-1, with D maybe TRBD2 (6 bases). The V gene lost 3 bases and the J gene lost 5 bases, with 14 bases spanning the gap. The CDR3 length is 15 residues. Germline assignment: CDR1 MDHEN and CDR2 SYDVKM. CDR3 coding DNA: TGTGCCAGCAGTTTGCTGGGGGGACCTAACAATGAGCAGTTCTTC. As protein: CASSLLGGPNNEQFF. Based on the CDR3 plus reference TRBV28 and TRBJ2-1, the full variable domain is DVKVTQSSRYLVKRTGEKVFLECVQDMDHENMFWYRQDPGLGLRLIYFSYDVKMKEKGDIPEGYSVSREKKERFSLILESASTNQTSMYLCASSLLGGPNNEQFFGPGTRLTVL.

There are many counts of this clonotype. The V and J genes are TRBV4-3 and TRBJ2-7, with TRBD2 matching over 13 bases. V shed 4 bases and J 5 bases; nucleotides not matched to a gene: 2. The CDR3 contains 14 residues. CDR1 and CDR2 from the germline V gene are LGHNA and YSLEER. The CDR3 here is CASSRGLAGDEQYF. In DNA form, the CDR3 reads TGCGCCAGCAGCCGCGGACTAGCGGGGGACGAGCAGTACTTC.

There are many counts of this clonotype. The rearrangement joins TRBV30 to TRBJ2-7, with unresolved D. Germline values: CDR1 GTSNPN, CDR2 SVGIG (reference sequence). The CDR3 sequence is 13 residues long. The ends were cut back, 3 bases at V and 0 bases at J, with 9 bases in the middle. The CDR3 nucleotides read TGTGCCTGGAGGGATACGAGCTCCTACGAGCAGTACTTC. This translates into CAWRDTSSYEQYF.

This clonotype was seen a handful of times. This chain joins TRBV21-1 and TRBJ1-3. TRBV21-1 represents a pseudogene. The CDR3 sequence is 14 residues long. This CDR3 is CASSKGSSGNTIYF. CDR3 DNA sequence: TGTGCCAGCAGCAAAGGGTCCTCTGGAAACACCATATATTTT.

This chain connects TRBV20-1 to TRBJ1-2; 8 nucleotides align to TRBD1. The CDR3 spans 18 residues. The germline gives CDR1 DFQATT, CDR2 SNEGSKA (reference sequence). V shed 0 bases and J 9 bases; nucleotides not matched to a gene: 21. The CDR3 sequence is CSAREIASDRGEGPRYTF. CDR3 DNA sequence: TGCAGTGCTAGAGAGATCGCCTCCGACAGGGGAGAAGGTCCTCGCTACACCTTC.

This chain links TRBV11-2 with TRBJ1-4; D gene unclear. CDR1 and CDR2 from the germline V gene are SGHAT and FQNNGV. The CDR3 covers 15 residues. V was pared by 0 bases and J by 6 bases, with 11 bases between. CDR3: CASSLDKGADEKLFF. CDR3 DNA: TGTGCCAGCAGCTTAGACAAGGGAGCTGATGAAAAACTGTTTTTT.

This clonotype was seen a few times. The chain joins TRBV19 to TRBJ2-3, with 7 bases aligning to TRBD2. Germline lookup yields CDR1 LNHDA and CDR2 SQIVND (reference sequence). Germline trimming cut 2 bases from V and 5 bases from J; bases unmatched to any gene: 10. This CDR3 spans 16 amino acids. The CDR3 region has the DNA TGTGCCAGTAGTATAAGCAGGACGGCGGGAGAAGATACGCAGTATTTT. Its protein is CASSISRTAGEDTQYF.

Worth noting for this clonotype: Germline and junction disagree at one end, which may indicate a read error. The rearrangement joins TRBV6-2 or TRBV6-3 to TRBJ1-1; D perhaps matches TRBD1 (5 bases). Germline loops: CDR1 MNHEY, CDR2 SVGEGT. The CDR3 has 13 amino acids. CDR3 in amino acids: CARRYSIGTAAFF. The CDR3 DNA sequence: TGTGCCCGCCGTTACTCGATCGGGACTGCAGCTTTCTTT.

This clonotype was found many times. J is TRBJ2-5 and V is TRBV7-6, with D possibly being TRBD2 (6 bases). The CDR3 sequence is 14 residues long. The V gene lost 5 bases and the J gene lost 4 bases, with 14 bases spanning the gap. From germline, CDR1 is SGHVS and CDR2 FNYEAQ. The CDR3 bases are TGTGCCAGCAGCCCATTTGGGGGAGGAGAGACCCAGTACTTC. It codes for CASSPFGGGETQYF.

This clonotype was observed many times. V gene TRBV5-6 combines with J gene TRBJ2-7; 8 nucleotides match TRBD2. CDR1 is SGHDT and CDR2 is YYEEEE in the germline V gene. This CDR3 has 13 residues. The junction had 6 bases not matched to a gene; V was cut back by 5 bases and J by 5 bases. The CDR3 DNA sequence: TGTGCCAGCAGAGCGGGAGTCAGCAACGAGCAGTACTTC. Translating it yields CASRAGVSNEQYF. Combining the CDR3 with reference TRBV5-6 and TRBJ2-7 gives the whole variable domain DAGVTQSPTHLIKTRGQQVTLRCSPKSGHDTVSWYQQALGQGPQFIFQYYEEEERQRGNFPDRFSGHQFPNYSSELNVNALLLGDSALYLCASRAGVSNEQYFGPGTRLTVT.

This clonotype was seen many times. Here the CDR3 reads CASSYEPGSTYEQYF. The DNA of the CDR3 is TGTGCCAGCAGTTACGAACCAGGTAGTACCTACGAGCAGTACTTC. The chain links TRBV6-5 to TRBJ2-7; D unclear. Germline values: CDR1 MNHEY, CDR2 SVGAGI. V gave up 2 bases and J gave up 2 bases, with 13 bases separating them. CDR3 length equals 15 residues.

The chain couples TRBV6-5 to TRBJ2-3; no definite D call. Germline values: CDR1 MNHEY, CDR2 SVGAGI. The V gene lost 7 bases and the J gene lost 1 base, with 9 bases spanning the gap. This CDR3 region has 13 residues. CDR3 coding DNA: TGTGCCAGCATCGGCATCGGCACAGATACGCAGTATTTT. Protein product: CASIGIGTDTQYF.

Concerning this clonotype itself: A read error may be the cause here, since a much bigger clone is one base away. The chain couples TRBV6-4 to TRBJ2-4, with D unclear. V was trimmed by 4 bases and J by 6 bases, leaving 19 bases between them. Germline V CDR1 and CDR2: MRHNA, SNTAGT. CDR3 length equals 16 residues. CDR3 DNA: TGTGCCAGCAGTGTCCCTCACCCGACCCTCATAAACATTCAGTACTTC. This codes for CASSVPHPTLINIQYF.

The chain employs TRBV7-2 and TRBJ1-1, with D perhaps matching TRBD1 (6 bases). This CDR3 region has 15 residues. V was shortened by 6 bases and J by 0 bases, with 14 bases between the two germline ends. In germline, CDR1 is SGHTA, CDR2 FQGNSA. The CDR3 sequence: CASRRTANMNTEAFF. CDR3 nucleotide sequence: TGTGCCAGCAGACGGACAGCAAACATGAACACTGAAGCTTTCTTT.

This clonotype was recorded at least ten times. The chain recombines TRBV29-1 with TRBJ2-7; TRBD1 matches at 8 bases. Per the germline V gene, CDR1 is SQVTM and CDR2 is ANQGSEA. The J segment lost 2 bases and the V segment lost 7 bases, leaving 4 bases of the junction unmatched. This CDR3 comprises 12 residues. The CDR3 bases are TGCAGCGCCAGGACAGGGCCCTACGAGCAGTACTTC. Translation: CSARTGPYEQYF.

This clonotype was observed once. This may arise from a read error, as a much more abundant clone is one base away. This rearrangement joins TRBV13 to TRBJ2-7; D is possibly TRBD1 (5 bases). This CDR3 comprises 14 residues. V was trimmed by 5 bases and J by 0 bases, leaving 11 bases between them. Germline CDR1 PRHDT, CDR2 FYEKMQ (reference sequence). The CDR3 DNA reads as TGTGCCAGCAGCCGCATCGACAGCTCCTACGAGCAGTACTTC. Its translation: CASSRIDSSYEQYF. Using reference TRBV13 and TRBJ2-7 for the parts outside the CDR3, the full variable domain is AAGVIQSPRHLIKEKRETATLKCYPIPRHDTVYWYQQGPGQDPQFLISFYEKMQSDKGSIPDRFSAQQFSDYHSELNMSSLELGDSALYFCASSRIDSSYEQYFGPGTRLTVT.

This clonotype was recorded a few times. The V and J genes are TRBV29-1 and TRBJ2-2; possible D gene TRBD2, 6 bases. The CDR3 loop spans 14 amino acids. Germline CDR1 and CDR2: SQVTM and ANQGSEA. Trimming left V 3 bases short and J 8 bases short, with 16 bases between. The CDR3 here is CSVEVAETMGELFF. The CDR3 DNA sequence: TGCAGCGTTGAGGTAGCGGAGACAATGGGGGAGCTGTTTTTT.